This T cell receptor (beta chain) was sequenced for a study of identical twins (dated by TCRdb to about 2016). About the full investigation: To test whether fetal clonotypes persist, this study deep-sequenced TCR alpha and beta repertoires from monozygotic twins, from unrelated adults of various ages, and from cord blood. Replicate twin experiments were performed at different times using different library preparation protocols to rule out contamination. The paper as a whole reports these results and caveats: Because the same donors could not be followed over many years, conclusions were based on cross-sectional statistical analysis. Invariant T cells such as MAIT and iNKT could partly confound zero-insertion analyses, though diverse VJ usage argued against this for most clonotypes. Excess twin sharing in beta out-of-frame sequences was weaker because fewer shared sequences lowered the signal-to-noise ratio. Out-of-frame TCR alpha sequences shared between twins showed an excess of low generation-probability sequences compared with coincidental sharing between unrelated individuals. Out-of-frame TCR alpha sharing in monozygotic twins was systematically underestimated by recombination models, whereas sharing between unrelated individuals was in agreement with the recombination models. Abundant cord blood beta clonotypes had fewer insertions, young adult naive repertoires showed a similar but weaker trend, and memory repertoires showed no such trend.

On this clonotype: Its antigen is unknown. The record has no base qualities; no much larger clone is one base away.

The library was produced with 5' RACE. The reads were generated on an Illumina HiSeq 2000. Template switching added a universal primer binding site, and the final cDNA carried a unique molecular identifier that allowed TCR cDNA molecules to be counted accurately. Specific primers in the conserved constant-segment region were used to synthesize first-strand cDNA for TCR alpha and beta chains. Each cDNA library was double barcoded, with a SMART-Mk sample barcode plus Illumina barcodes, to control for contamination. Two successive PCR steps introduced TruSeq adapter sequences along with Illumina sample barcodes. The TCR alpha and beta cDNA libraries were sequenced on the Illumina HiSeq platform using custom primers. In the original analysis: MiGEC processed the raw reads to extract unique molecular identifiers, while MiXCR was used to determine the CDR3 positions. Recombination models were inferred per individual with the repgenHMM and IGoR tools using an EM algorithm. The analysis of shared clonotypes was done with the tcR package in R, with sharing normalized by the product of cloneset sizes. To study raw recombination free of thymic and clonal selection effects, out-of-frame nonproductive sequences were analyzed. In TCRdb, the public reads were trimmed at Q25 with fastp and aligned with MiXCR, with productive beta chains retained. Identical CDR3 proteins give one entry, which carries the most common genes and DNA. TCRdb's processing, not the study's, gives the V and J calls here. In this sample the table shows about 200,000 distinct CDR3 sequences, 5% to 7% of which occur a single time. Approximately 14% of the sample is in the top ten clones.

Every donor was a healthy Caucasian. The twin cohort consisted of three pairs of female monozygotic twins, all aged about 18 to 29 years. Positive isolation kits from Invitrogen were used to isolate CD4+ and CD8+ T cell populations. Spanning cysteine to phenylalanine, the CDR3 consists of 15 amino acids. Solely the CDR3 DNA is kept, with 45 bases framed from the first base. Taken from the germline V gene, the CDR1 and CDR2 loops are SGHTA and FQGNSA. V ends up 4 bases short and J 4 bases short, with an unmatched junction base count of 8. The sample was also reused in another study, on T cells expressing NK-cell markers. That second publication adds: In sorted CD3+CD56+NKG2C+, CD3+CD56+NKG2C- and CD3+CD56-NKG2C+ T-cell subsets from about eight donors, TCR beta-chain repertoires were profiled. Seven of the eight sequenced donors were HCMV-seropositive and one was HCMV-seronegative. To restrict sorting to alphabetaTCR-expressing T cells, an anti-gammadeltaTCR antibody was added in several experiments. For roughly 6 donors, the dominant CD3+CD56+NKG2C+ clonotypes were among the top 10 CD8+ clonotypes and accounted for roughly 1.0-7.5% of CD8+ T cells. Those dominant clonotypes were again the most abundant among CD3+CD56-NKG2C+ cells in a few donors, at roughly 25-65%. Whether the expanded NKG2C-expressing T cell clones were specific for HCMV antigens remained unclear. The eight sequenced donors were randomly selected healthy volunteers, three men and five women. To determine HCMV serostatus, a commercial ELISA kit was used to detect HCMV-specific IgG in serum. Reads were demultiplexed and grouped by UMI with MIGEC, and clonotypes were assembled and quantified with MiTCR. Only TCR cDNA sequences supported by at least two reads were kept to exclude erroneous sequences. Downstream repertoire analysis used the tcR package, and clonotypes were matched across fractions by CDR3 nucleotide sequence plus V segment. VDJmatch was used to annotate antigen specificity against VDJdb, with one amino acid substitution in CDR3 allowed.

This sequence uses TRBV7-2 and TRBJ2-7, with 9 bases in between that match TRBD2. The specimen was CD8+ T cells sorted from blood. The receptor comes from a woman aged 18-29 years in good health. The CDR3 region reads CASSSMTSGLYEQYF. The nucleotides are TGTGCCAGCAGCTCGATGACTAGCGGCTTATACGAGCAGTACTTC.